The source of this T cell receptor beta chain is a study of vaccination and CD4 T cells after COVID-19. The assay that was used to sequence DNA from cultured CD4+ T cells was the Oncomine TCR Beta short-read assay. A single record per CDR3 protein comes from TCRdb applying MiXCR to the PCR reads. The sample lists 13,000 or so distinct CDR3 sequences, approximately 40% occurring once. Treatment specified: 10-day PBMC culture with coronavirus spike peptide pools or control peptides (ViraFEST assay). V dropped 5 bases and J dropped 4 bases, with 20 bases sitting between them. The V gene's germline CDR1 is SNHLY and CDR2 FYNNEI. The CDR3 extends over 17 amino acids. In the case of this clonotype: Its target is unknown.

The sequenced sample consisted of CD4+ T cells from blood, cultured in vitro. The clonotype was recovered from a human donor who had recovered from COVID-19. This sequence joins TRBV2 and TRBJ2-2, with a tentative D call TRBD2 (6 bases). CDR3 residues: CASSPFGPGVGTGELFF. The DNA for the CDR3 is TGTGCCAGCAGTCCATTCGGACCGGGGGTAGGCACCGGGGAGCTGTTTTTT.